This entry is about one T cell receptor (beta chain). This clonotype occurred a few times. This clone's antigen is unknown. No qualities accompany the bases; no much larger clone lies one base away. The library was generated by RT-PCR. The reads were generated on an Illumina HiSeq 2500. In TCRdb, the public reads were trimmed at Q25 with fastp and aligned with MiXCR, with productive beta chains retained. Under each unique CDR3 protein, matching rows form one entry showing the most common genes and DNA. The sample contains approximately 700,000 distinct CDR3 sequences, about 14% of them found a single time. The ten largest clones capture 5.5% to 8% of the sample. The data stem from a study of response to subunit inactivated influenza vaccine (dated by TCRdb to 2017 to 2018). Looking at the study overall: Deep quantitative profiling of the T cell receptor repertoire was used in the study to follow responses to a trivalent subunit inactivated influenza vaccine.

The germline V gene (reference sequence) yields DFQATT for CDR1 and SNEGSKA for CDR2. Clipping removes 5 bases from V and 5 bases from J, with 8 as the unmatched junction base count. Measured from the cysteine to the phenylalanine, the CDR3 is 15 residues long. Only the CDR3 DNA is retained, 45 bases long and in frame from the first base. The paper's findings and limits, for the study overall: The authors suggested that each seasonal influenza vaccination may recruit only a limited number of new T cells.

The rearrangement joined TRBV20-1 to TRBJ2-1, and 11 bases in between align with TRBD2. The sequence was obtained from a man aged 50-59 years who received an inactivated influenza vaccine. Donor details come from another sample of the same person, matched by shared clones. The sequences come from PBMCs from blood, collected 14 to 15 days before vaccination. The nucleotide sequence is TGCAGTGCTGTAAGACTAGCGGGAACTAACAATGAGCAGTTCTTC. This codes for CSAVRLAGTNNEQFF.